These 19 T cell receptor beta chains were sequenced from one sample in a study of blood T cell repertoires in COVID-19. TCRdb's table, derived via immunoSEQ multiplex PCR, lists solely in-frame clones and lacks some. This sample has tens of thousands of clones, with more than 85% found just once. Sequenced: peripheral blood. The receptors were gathered from a human donor with active COVID-19. The donor label of this sample is uncertain.

The chain carries TRBV27 and TRBJ2-7; 8 positions match TRBD1. In germline, CDR1 is MNHEY, CDR2 SMNVEV (reference sequence). This CDR3 is built from 15 residues. With V trimmed by 2 bases and J by 0 bases, 3 bases remained unmatched. The CDR3 DNA follows: TGTGCCAGCAGTTTAGTAGGACAGGGCTCCTACGAGCAGTACTTC. Residues: CASSLVGQGSYEQYF.

The chain couples TRBV28 to TRBJ2-7; 9 bases fit TRBD1. The CDR3 contains 14 residues. The V gene end was trimmed by 5 bases and the J gene end by 2 bases; junction bases not matched to a gene: 4. Germline loops: CDR1 MDHEN, CDR2 SYDVKM. The CDR3 nucleotides are TGTGCCAGCAGTACGGGACAGGGAACCTACGAGCAGTACTTC. Translation gives CASSTGQGTYEQYF.

This chain uses TRBV15 with TRBJ1-5; the D is unclear. V was clipped by 0 bases and J by 3 bases, with 18 bases between them. Germline CDR1 reads LNHNV; CDR2 reads YYDKDF (reference sequence). The CDR3 spans 18 residues. This CDR3 reads CATSRDPETSLDNQPQHF. The CDR3, as DNA: TGTGCCACCAGCAGAGATCCCGAGACATCCCTTGACAATCAGCCCCAGCATTTT.

The rearrangement links TRBV7-9 to TRBJ2-7; possibly TRBD2 for D (5 bases). There are 14 residues in the CDR3. CDR1 and CDR2 from the germline V gene are SEHNR and FQNEAQ (reference sequence). Between the trimmed V and J ends, which lost 5 bases and 5 bases, there was a span of 16 bases. The CDR3 region is CASSLGGSLNEQYF. The CDR3, as DNA: TGTGCCAGCAGCCTCGGCGGGTCACTGAACGAGCAGTACTTC.

CDR3 DNA: TGTGCCAGCTCCCTAATATCCGATACGCAGTATTTT. It is translated as CASSLISDTQYF. The chain joins TRBV12-3 or TRBV12-4 to TRBJ2-3; D is ambiguous. With 8 bases removed from V and 6 bases from J, the gap between germline ends came to 12 bases. This CDR3 is 12 amino acids long.

The chain links TRBV6-5 to TRBJ2-3; the match to TRBD2 covers 10 bases. Germline CDR1 and CDR2: MNHEY and SVGAGI. Unmatched junction bases numbered 6, after V lost 6 bases and J lost 6 bases. The CDR3 loop spans 14 amino acids. CDR3 DNA: TGTGCCAGCAGCTACACTAGCGGGGCCGATACGCAGTATTTT. This gives the protein CASSYTSGADTQYF.

The V call is TRBV9, the J call TRBJ1-5; TRBD1 matches 7 bases. Looked up from germline, CDR1 is SGDLS and CDR2 is YYNGEE. The ends lost 5 bases at V and 6 bases at J; junction bases unmatched: 11. The CDR3 has 15 amino acids. The CDR3 DNA sequence: TGTGCCAGCAGTAGTACAGGGGATGTAGGTCAGCCCCAGCATTTT. As protein: CASSSTGDVGQPQHF.

J is TRBJ1-5 and V is TRBV12-5; D unclear. Germline V gives CDR1 LGHNT, CDR2 FRNRAP. The CDR3 totals 12 residues. The V end was cut by 6 bases, the J end by 4 bases, with 7 bases between. The CDR3: CASGTGNQPQHF. CDR3 nucleotides: TGTGCTAGTGGAACGGGGAATCAGCCCCAGCATTTT. Filled out from reference TRBV12-5 and TRBJ1-5, the complete variable domain reads DARVTQTPRHKVTEMGQEVTMRCQPILGHNTVFWYRQTMMQGLELLAYFRNRAPLDDSGMPKDRFSAEMPDATLATLKIQPSEPRDSAVYFCASGTGNQPQHFGDGTRLSIL.

The chain recombines TRBV20-1 with TRBJ1-1; TRBD1 aligns across 9 bases. Germline CDR1 is DFQATT and CDR2 is SNEGSKA (reference sequence). The CDR3 is 11 amino acids. V dropped 3 bases and J dropped 9; count of bases not matched to a gene: 2. The CDR3, as DNA: TGCAGTGCTAGGGGACAGGGTAAAGCTTTCTTT. Encoded protein: CSARGQGKAFF.

The gene calls are TRBV28 and TRBJ1-4; perhaps TRBD1 as D (5 bases). The CDR3 contains 14 residues. With 10 bases removed from V and 0 bases from J, the gap between germline ends came to 12 bases. Germline V gene sequence: CDR1 MDHEN, CDR2 SYDVKM. The CDR3 loop is CATTQGSTNEKLFF. DNA of the CDR3: TGTGCCACCACTCAGGGATCAACTAATGAAAAACTGTTTTTT.

The CDR3 region is CASSPGETQYF. The CDR3 coding sequence is TGTGCCAGCAGTCCCGGGGAGACCCAGTACTTC. V and J are TRBV12-3 or TRBV12-4 and TRBJ2-5; no clear D. This CDR3 has 11 amino acids. With 5 bases removed from V and 5 bases from J, the gap between germline ends came to 6 bases.

The V gene is TRBV11-3, the J gene TRBJ2-1, with 14 bases that match TRBD2. With V trimmed by 1 base and J by 9 bases, 11 bases remained unmatched. The length of the CDR3 is 18 residues. Germline values: CDR1 SGHNT, CDR2 YENEEA. The CDR3 is CASSLGGTGTSGSGEQFF. The CDR3, as DNA: TGTGCCAGCAGCTTAGGGGGGACAGGGACTAGCGGGAGTGGTGAGCAGTTCTTC.

The chain couples TRBV6-5 to TRBJ1-1; D may be TRBD1 (5 bases). V was shortened by 7 bases and J by 7 bases, with 16 bases between the two germline ends. The V gene's germline CDR1 is MNHEY and CDR2 SVGAGI. This CDR3 is built from 13 residues. The CDR3 DNA sequence: TGTGCCAGCACCTCCGCCCCGGGGGGTGAAGCTTTCTTT. This sequence encodes CASTSAPGGEAFF.

This rearrangement joins TRBV5-6 to TRBJ2-7, with a possible D match to TRBD1 (5 bases). Trimming left V 0 bases short and J 3 bases short, with 10 bases between. This CDR3 is built from 14 residues. CDR1 is SGHDT and CDR2 is YYEEEE in the germline V gene. CDR3 nucleotides: TGTGCCAGCAGCTTGGGACAGCCTATCTACGAGCAGTACTTC. Amino acid sequence: CASSLGQPIYEQYF.

The gene calls are TRBV24-1 and TRBJ1-4; 7 bases map to TRBD1. The CDR3 is 15 amino acids. V dropped 11 bases and J dropped 0; count of bases not matched to a gene: 8. CDR1 and CDR2 (germline): KGHDR, SFDVKD. Here the CDR3 reads CASETGQPTNEKLFF. As DNA, the CDR3 is TGTGCCAGCGAGACAGGGCAACCAACTAATGAAAAACTGTTTTTT.

This clone was found once. This chain joins TRBV19 and TRBJ1-1; 8 bases fit TRBD1. V lost 5 bases, J lost 2 bases, and 4 bases stayed unmatched. The CDR3 contains 14 residues. CDR1 and CDR2 (germline): LNHDA, SQIVND (reference sequence). CDR3 in amino acids: CASSWTGTNTEAFF. CDR3 coding DNA: TGTGCCAGTAGTTGGACAGGGACTAACACTGAAGCTTTCTTT.

J is TRBJ1-5 and V is TRBV19, with no clear D. The CDR3 is made up of 16 amino acids. The V and J ends lost 6 bases and 5 bases respectively, with 20 bases between them. The germline V gene has CDR1 LNHDA and CDR2 SQIVND (reference sequence). The CDR3 nucleotides read TGTGCCAGTAGCTCCACTTTTAGCGGCCACTATCAGCCCCAGCATTTT. Residues: CASSSTFSGHYQPQHF.

A single count supports this clone. The V and J genes are TRBV4-1 and TRBJ2-2, with 14 bases lining up with TRBD2. Germline CDR1 MGHRA, CDR2 YSYEKL. The CDR3 is made up of 18 amino acids. The trim removed 3 bases at V and 2 bases at J, leaving 5 bases unmatched. In nucleotides, the CDR3 is TGCGCCAGCAGCCAGCCGGGGACTAGCGGGAGTAACACCGGGGAGCTGTTTTTT. Its protein is CASSQPGTSGSNTGELFF.

This chain uses TRBV7-2 with TRBJ1-5; possible D gene TRBD1, 5 bases. Per germline, CDR1 SGHTA and CDR2 FQGNSA. V lost 3 bases and J 4 bases, leaving 13 bases between the germline ends. The CDR3 sequence is 15 residues long. The CDR3 nucleotides are TGTGCCAGCAGCTTGGGGACTTCAAAGAATCAGCCCCAGCATTTT. Translation: CASSLGTSKNQPQHF.